These 20 T cell receptor beta chains were all obtained from the same sample, sequenced in a study of blood T cell repertoires in COVID-19. Only in-frame clones appear in the TCRdb table, and some are missing; sequencing was by immunoSEQ multiplex PCR. Seen here are under 300,000 clones, 65% to 85% observed once, and the top ten hold roughly 1.5%. Sample: peripheral blood. Source of these receptors: a human donor with COVID-19, enrolled during active disease. The donor label of this sample is uncertain.

The chain joins TRBV6-1 to TRBJ1-2, with 9 bases lining up with TRBD1. With V trimmed by 3 bases and J by 11 bases, 13 bases remained unmatched. The CDR3 runs to 15 residues. CDR1 and CDR2 from the germline V gene are MNHNS and SASEGT. The DNA for the CDR3 is TGTGCCAGCAGTGACCAACCGGGACAGGGTTTAGGATACACCTTC. It yields the protein CASSDQPGQGLGYTF.

V gene TRBV7-8 combines with J gene TRBJ2-7, with TRBD2 identical over 13 bases. The J segment lost 1 base and the V segment lost 2 bases, leaving 14 bases of the junction unmatched. Germline loops: CDR1 SGHVS, CDR2 FQNEAQ. The CDR3 length is 20 residues. The CDR3 sequence is CASSLPHGTSGKWVSYEQYF. The DNA for the CDR3 is TGTGCCAGCAGCTTACCCCACGGGACTAGCGGGAAATGGGTGTCCTACGAGCAGTACTTC.

V and J are TRBV19 and TRBJ1-4; a possible D gene is TRBD1 (5 bases). From germline, CDR1 is LNHDA and CDR2 SQIVND (reference sequence). The CDR3 loop spans 15 amino acids. The germline V and J ends were trimmed by 3 bases and 4 bases, with 12 bases remaining between them. The CDR3 region has the DNA TGTGCCAGTAGTATTACAGGCGGCCTTAATGAAAAACTGTTTTTT. Translating it yields CASSITGGLNEKLFF.

This chain uses TRBV7-9 with TRBJ2-7; D unresolved. The V end was cut by 3 bases, the J end by 0 bases, with 3 bases between. The length of the CDR3 is 12 residues. Per germline, CDR1 SEHNR and CDR2 FQNEAQ (reference sequence). The CDR3: CASSFSSYEQYF. The DNA of the CDR3 is TGTGCCAGCAGCTTCAGCTCCTACGAGCAGTACTTC.

The genes are TRBV5-6 and TRBJ1-5, with 11 positions matching TRBD1. The CDR3 is 17 amino acids. Germline CDR1 SGHDT, CDR2 YYEEEE. V shed 0 bases and J 5 bases; nucleotides not matched to a gene: 7. CDR3 DNA: TGTGCCAGCAGCTTGGGGACAGGGGGCTTTAGGGATCAGCCCCAGCATTTT. This gives the protein CASSLGTGGFRDQPQHF.

The sample holds a few counts of this clone. V is TRBV3-1 (or the pseudogene TRBV3-2) and J is TRBJ1-2; the D gene is possibly TRBD1 (6 bases). The CDR3 spans 14 residues. Germline V CDR1 and CDR2: LGHDT, YNNKEL (reference sequence). The ends were cut back, 4 bases at V and 1 base at J, with 10 bases in the middle. This CDR3 is CASSRTAFNYGYTF. DNA of the CDR3: TGTGCCAGCAGCCGGACAGCTTTTAACTATGGCTACACCTTC.

The rearrangement joins TRBV28 to TRBJ1-3; D gene unclear. The CDR3 has 16 amino acids. Looked up from germline, CDR1 is MDHEN and CDR2 is SYDVKM. The ends were cut back, 6 bases at V and 0 bases at J, with 15 bases in the middle. The CDR3, as DNA: TGTGCCAGCAGCCCGCCAGGAGGCCACTCTGGAAACACCATATATTTT. This gives the protein CASSPPGGHSGNTIYF.

CDR3 residues: CAISESEGAYTF. Written as DNA, the CDR3 is TGTGCCATCAGTGAGTCGGAGGGAGCCTACACCTTC. This chain links TRBV10-3 with TRBJ1-2, with D unclear. The CDR3 runs to 12 residues. The germline gives CDR1 ENHRY, CDR2 SYGVKD. Deletions cut 0 bases from V and 10 bases from J, with 9 bases between.

The chain joins TRBV19 to TRBJ2-1; TRBD2 agrees at 13 bases. The germline gives CDR1 LNHDA, CDR2 SQIVND (reference sequence). The CDR3 sequence is 15 residues long. With 7 bases clipped from V and 8 bases from J, the junction kept 8 bases outside the gene matches. The CDR3 sequence is CASTLTSGRPHEQFF. CDR3 DNA: TGTGCCAGTACCCTGACTAGCGGGAGGCCCCATGAGCAGTTCTTC.

The chain combines TRBV5-1 with TRBJ2-1; 7 nucleotides match TRBD2. With 0 bases clipped from V and 3 bases from J, the junction kept 3 bases outside the gene matches. This CDR3 region has 15 residues. Germline V gene data show CDR1 as SGHRS and CDR2 as YFSETQ. The DNA for the CDR3 is TGCGCCAGCAGCTTGGGGAGGGACTACTACAATGAGCAGTTCTTC. Residues: CASSLGRDYYNEQFF.

The chain employs TRBV28 and TRBJ1-3; D perhaps matches TRBD1 (6 bases). V shed 6 bases and J shed 3 bases, with 18 bases lying between them. Per germline, CDR1 MDHEN and CDR2 SYDVKM. The CDR3 extends over 16 amino acids. The CDR3 spells CASRGPSQGYGNTIYF. The CDR3 coding sequence is TGTGCCAGCAGGGGCCCCTCACAGGGTTATGGAAACACCATATATTTT.

The chain has TRBV7-8 and TRBJ2-7, with D tentatively TRBD2 (5 bases). The germline CDR1 and CDR2 sequences are SGHVS and FQNEAQ. V was shortened by 6 bases and J by 3 bases, with 12 bases between the two germline ends. The CDR3 runs 13 residues. CDR3 coding DNA: TGTGCCAGCAGAGTTAGAGGGAACTACGAGCAGTACTTC. Protein product: CASRVRGNYEQYF. The full variable domain, completed using reference TRBV7-8 and TRBJ2-7, is GAGVSQSPRYKVAKRGQDVALRCDPISGHVSLFWYQQALGQGPEFLTYFQNEAQLDKSGLPSDRFFAERPEGSVSTLKIQRTQQEDSAVYLCASRVRGNYEQYFGPGTRLTVT.

The genes are TRBV9 and TRBJ1-1, with a possible D match to TRBD1 (5 bases). V was trimmed by 2 bases and J by 8 bases, leaving 13 bases between them. There are 13 residues in the CDR3. In germline, CDR1 is SGDLS, CDR2 YYNGEE. CDR3 DNA sequence: TGTGCCAGCAGCGTGACAGCAGGAGCGGAAGCTTTCTTT. This translates into CASSVTAGAEAFF.

The chain is built from TRBV5-5 and TRBJ1-2; 7 nucleotides agree with TRBD1. Germline lookup yields CDR1 SGHKS and CDR2 YYEKEE (reference sequence). The CDR3 has 14 amino acids. The V gene end was trimmed by 6 bases and the J gene end by 6 bases; junction bases not matched to a gene: 11. CDR3 region: CASTIPTGRDGYTF. The DNA of the CDR3 is TGTGCCAGCACTATACCGACAGGGCGCGATGGCTACACCTTC.

The chain links TRBV19 to TRBJ1-1; unclear D gene. This CDR3 is built from 14 residues. Trimming removed 6 bases from V and 3 bases from J, with 14 bases in between. The germline CDR1 and CDR2 sequences are LNHDA and SQIVND (reference sequence). The CDR3 reads CASSNGNGDTEAFF. The DNA of the CDR3 is TGTGCCAGTAGCAACGGGAACGGGGACACTGAAGCTTTCTTT.

This clone showed up just a few times. The chain employs TRBV5-1 and TRBJ2-3; TRBD2 matches 12 bases. Trimming at V came to 2 bases and at J to 6 bases, leaving 1 base not matched to a gene. The CDR3 length is 14 residues. Germline V lookup: CDR1 SGHRS, CDR2 YFSETQ. The CDR3 DNA reads as TGCGCCAGCAGCTTAGGGACTAGCGGGGATACGCAGTATTTT. Protein sequence: CASSLGTSGDTQYF.

The CDR3 nucleotides read TGTGCCAGCTCACTCGAGCGTCGGAGGGTCGAGCAGTACTTC. It encodes CASSLERRRVEQYF. The chain carries TRBV18 and TRBJ2-7; D possibly corresponds to TRBD2 (6 bases). CDR3 size: 14 residues. CDR1 is KGHSH and CDR2 is LQKENI in the germline V gene. The V end was cut by 4 bases, the J end by 6 bases, with 16 bases between.

The V and J genes are TRBV9 and TRBJ1-3, with 9 bases fitting TRBD1. CDR1 and CDR2 (germline): SGDLS, YYNGEE. This CDR3 region has 16 residues. The J segment lost 0 bases and the V segment lost 4 bases, leaving 5 bases of the junction unmatched. This CDR3 is CASSTGQGFSGNTIYF. The CDR3 nucleotides are TGTGCCAGCAGCACGGGACAGGGATTCTCTGGAAACACCATATATTTT. Looking up the rest from reference TRBV9 and TRBJ1-3 gives the full variable domain: DSGVTQTPKHLITATGQRVTLRCSPRSGDLSVYWYQQSLDQGLQFLIQYYNGEERAKGNILERFSAQQFPDLHSELNLSSLELGDSALYFCASSTGQGFSGNTIYFGEGSWLTVV.

The rearrangement uses TRBV5-5 and TRBJ2-1; D is unresolved. This CDR3 is 12 amino acids long. Germline V gene data show CDR1 as SGHKS and CDR2 as YYEKEE (reference sequence). V gave up 2 bases and J gave up 12 bases, with 12 bases separating them. CDR3 region: CASSLDSPGQFF. The DNA for the CDR3 is TGTGCCAGCAGCTTAGACTCCCCGGGGCAGTTCTTC.

V is TRBV5-6 and J is TRBJ1-2; maybe TRBD1 (6 bases). CDR3 size: 15 residues. V was pared by 1 base and J by 3 bases, with 13 bases between. Germline V lookup: CDR1 SGHDT, CDR2 YYEEEE. CDR3 nucleotide sequence: TGTGCCAGCAGCTTGTCCACAGGGAAGTACTATGGCTACACCTTC. Its translation: CASSLSTGKYYGYTF.